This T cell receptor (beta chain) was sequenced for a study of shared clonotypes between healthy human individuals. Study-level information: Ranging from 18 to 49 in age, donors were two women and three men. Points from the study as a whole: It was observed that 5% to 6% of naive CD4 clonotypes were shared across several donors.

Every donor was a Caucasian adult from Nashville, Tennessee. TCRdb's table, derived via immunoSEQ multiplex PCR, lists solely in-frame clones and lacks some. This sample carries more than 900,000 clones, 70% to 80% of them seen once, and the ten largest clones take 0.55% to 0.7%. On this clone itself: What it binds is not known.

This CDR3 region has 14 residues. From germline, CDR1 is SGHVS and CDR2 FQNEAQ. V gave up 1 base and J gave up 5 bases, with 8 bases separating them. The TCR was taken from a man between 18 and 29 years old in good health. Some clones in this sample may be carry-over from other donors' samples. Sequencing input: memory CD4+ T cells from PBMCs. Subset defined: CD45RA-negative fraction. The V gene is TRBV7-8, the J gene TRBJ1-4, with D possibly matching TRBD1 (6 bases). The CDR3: CASSLVGGNEKLFF. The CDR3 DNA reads TGTGCCAGCAGCTTAGTAGGGGGGAATGAAAAACTGTTTTTT.